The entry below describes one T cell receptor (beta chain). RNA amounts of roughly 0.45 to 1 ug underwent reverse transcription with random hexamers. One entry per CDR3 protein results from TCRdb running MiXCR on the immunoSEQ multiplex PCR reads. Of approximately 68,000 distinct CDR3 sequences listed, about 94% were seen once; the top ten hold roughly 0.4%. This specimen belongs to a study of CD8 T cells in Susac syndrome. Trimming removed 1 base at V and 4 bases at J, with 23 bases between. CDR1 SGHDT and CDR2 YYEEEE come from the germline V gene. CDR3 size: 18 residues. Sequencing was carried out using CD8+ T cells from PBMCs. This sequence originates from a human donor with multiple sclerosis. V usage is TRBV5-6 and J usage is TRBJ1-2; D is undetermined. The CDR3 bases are TGTGCCAGCAGCTTGACTAGCGAACTATCAATCTGGGGCTATGGCTACACCTTC. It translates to CASSLTSELSIWGYGYTF.